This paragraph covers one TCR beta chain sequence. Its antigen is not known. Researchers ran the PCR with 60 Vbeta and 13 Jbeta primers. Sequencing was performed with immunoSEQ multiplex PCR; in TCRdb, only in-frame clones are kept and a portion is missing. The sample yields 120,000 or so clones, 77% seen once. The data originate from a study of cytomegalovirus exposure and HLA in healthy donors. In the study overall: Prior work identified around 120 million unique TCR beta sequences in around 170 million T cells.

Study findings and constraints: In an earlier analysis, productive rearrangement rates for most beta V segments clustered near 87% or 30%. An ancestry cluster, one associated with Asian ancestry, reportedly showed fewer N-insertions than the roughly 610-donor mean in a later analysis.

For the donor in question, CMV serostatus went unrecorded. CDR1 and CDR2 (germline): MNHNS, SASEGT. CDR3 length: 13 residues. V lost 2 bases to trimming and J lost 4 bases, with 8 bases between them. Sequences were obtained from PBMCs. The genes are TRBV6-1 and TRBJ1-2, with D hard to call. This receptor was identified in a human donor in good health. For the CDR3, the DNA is TGTGCCAGCAGTGAATCGGTCCTCTATGGCTACACCTTC. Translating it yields CASSESVLYGYTF.